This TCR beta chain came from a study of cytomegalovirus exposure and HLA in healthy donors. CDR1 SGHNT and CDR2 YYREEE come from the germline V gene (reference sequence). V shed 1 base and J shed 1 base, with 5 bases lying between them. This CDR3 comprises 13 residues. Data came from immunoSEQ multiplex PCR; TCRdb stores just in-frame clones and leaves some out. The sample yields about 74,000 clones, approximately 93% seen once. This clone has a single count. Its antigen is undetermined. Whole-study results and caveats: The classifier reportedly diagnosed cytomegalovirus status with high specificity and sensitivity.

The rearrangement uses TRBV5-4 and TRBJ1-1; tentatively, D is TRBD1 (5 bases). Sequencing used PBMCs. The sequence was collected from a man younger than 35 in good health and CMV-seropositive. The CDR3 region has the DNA TGTGCCAGCAGCTTGACAGGGAACACTGAAGCTTTCTTT. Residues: CASSLTGNTEAFF.